These 20 T cell receptor beta chains came from one sample sequenced in a study of response to subunit inactivated influenza vaccine (dated by TCRdb to 2017 to 2018). Libraries came from RT-PCR. The reads were generated on an Illumina HiSeq 2500. TCRdb reran the public reads through fastp at Q25 and MiXCR, keeping productive beta chains. Here each entry gathers all rows of one CDR3 protein and keeps the most common genes and DNA. This sample gives some 520,000 distinct CDR3 sequences in total; 16% of them show up just once. The ten most abundant clones make up about 3% of the sample. Sequencing used CD4+ T cells sorted from PBMCs, obtained roughly 24 months after vaccination. The receptor set was obtained from a man aged 50 to 69 who received an inactivated influenza vaccine. Donor details come from another sample of the same person, matched by shared clones.

This clonotype was seen a handful of times. At one end, the junction sequence differs from germline, possibly due to a read error. The rearrangement links TRBV5-1 to TRBJ2-2, with 10 bases fitting TRBD1. Germline V gives CDR1 SGHRS, CDR2 YFSETQ. This CDR3 is built from 15 residues. CDR3 nucleotides: TGCGCCAGTGACGGGACAGGGGATAACACCGGGGAGCTGTTCTTT. Its translation is CASDGTGDNTGELFF.

V and J are TRBV6-5 and TRBJ2-3; the D is unclear. The CDR3 is 16 amino acids. Trimming shortened V by 0 bases and J by 0 bases, and 10 bases separated the two germline ends. Germline assignment: CDR1 MNHEY and CDR2 SVGAGI. CDR3 sequence (DNA): TGTGCCAGCAGTTACTCGAGTGCAATCAGCACAGATACGCAGTATTTT. Protein: CASSYSSAISTDTQYF.

The chain links TRBV4-1 to TRBJ1-5; the match to TRBD1 covers 8 bases. V shed 5 bases and J 7 bases; nucleotides not matched to a gene: 16. Germline V gene sequence: CDR1 MGHRA, CDR2 YSYEKL. The CDR3 is 17 amino acids. Here the CDR3 DNA reads TGCGCCAGCAGCTGGACTGGGACAGGCATAGCCAGACAGCCCCAGCATTTT. Protein: CASSWTGTGIARQPQHF.

This clonotype was observed many times. The CDR3 DNA reads TGTGCCAGCAGCGCGCCCCCCCGCAACACCACAGATACGCAGTATTTT. Its translation is CASSAPPRNTTDTQYF. This chain connects TRBV9 to TRBJ2-3; D gene uncertain. Germline V gene data show CDR1 as SGDLS and CDR2 as YYNGEE. V dropped 3 bases and J dropped 2 bases, with 16 bases sitting between them. CDR3 size: 16 residues.

This clonotype was detected a few times. The V gene is TRBV29-1, the J gene TRBJ1-1; D not resolved. Deletions cut 5 bases from V and 11 bases from J, with 12 bases between. Germline values: CDR1 SQVTM, CDR2 ANQGSEA. The CDR3 has 10 amino acids. The CDR3 loop is CSVRRGRAFF. The CDR3 DNA is TGCAGCGTTCGGCGGGGTCGCGCTTTCTTT.

The rearrangement links TRBV29-1 to TRBJ2-1; D may match TRBD1 or TRBD2 (6 bases each). Germline V gene sequence: CDR1 SQVTM, CDR2 ANQGSEA. Trimming pared 3 bases from V and 5 bases from J, leaving 14 bases between. CDR3 length: 14 residues. The CDR3 region is CSVERGGRHNEQFF. The CDR3 DNA sequence: TGCAGCGTTGAGCGTGGGGGGCGTCACAATGAGCAGTTCTTC.

The chain employs TRBV20-1 and TRBJ2-7; 11 nucleotides match TRBD1. This CDR3 spans 15 amino acids. Germline V gene data show CDR1 as DFQATT and CDR2 as SNEGSKA (reference sequence). CDR3 in DNA: TGCAGCCTAAACTCCCGGGACAGGGGGATATACGAGCAGTACTTC. As protein: CSLNSRDRGIYEQYF.

In the case of this clonotype: Just one base apart from a much larger clone, this may be a read error. The chain couples TRBV7-9 to TRBJ2-7; TRBD2 matches at 11 bases. Germline CDR1 is SEHNR and CDR2 is FQNEAQ (reference sequence). The junction had 5 bases not matched to a gene; V was cut back by 6 bases and J by 4 bases. The CDR3 length is 14 residues. CDR3 coding DNA: TGTGCCAGCAGAAATAGCGGGAGGGCATACGAGCAGTACTTC. Amino acids: CASRNSGRAYEQYF.

This rearrangement joins TRBV6-2 or TRBV6-3 to TRBJ2-1; 7 bases align to TRBD2. J was trimmed by 3 bases and V by 3 bases; bases with no gene match: 11. Germline assignment: CDR1 MNHEY and CDR2 SVGEGT. This CDR3 is 17 amino acids long. The CDR3 DNA sequence: TGTGCCAGCAGTTATGGGCGTCAGCGGGGCTACTACAATGAGCAGTTCTTC. Translating gives CASSYGRQRGYYNEQFF.

This chain uses TRBV6-1 with TRBJ2-3; D may be TRBD1 (6 bases). There are 18 residues in the CDR3. Germline assignment: CDR1 MNHNS and CDR2 SASEGT. Trimming shortened V by 6 bases and J by 4 bases, and 26 bases separated the two germline ends. CDR3 region: CASSGIQGIPSRADTQYF. The CDR3 DNA reads TGTGCCAGCAGCGGGATACAGGGAATCCCCTCTCGCGCAGATACGCAGTATTTT.

V is TRBV12-3 or TRBV12-4 and J is TRBJ1-2, with D maybe TRBD1 (6 bases). CDR3 length: 15 amino acids. V was shortened by 6 bases and J by 4 bases, with 18 bases between the two germline ends. This CDR3 is CASSRDTGSLYGYTF. The CDR3 nucleotides are TGTGCCAGCAGCCGGGACACCGGGTCCCTCTATGGCTACACCTTC.

The J gene is TRBJ1-5, the V gene TRBV28; 10 positions match TRBD1. The CDR3 extends over 15 amino acids. Per germline, CDR1 MDHEN and CDR2 SYDVKM. J gave up 4 bases and V 5 bases, and 5 bases lay outside the gene matches. The CDR3, as DNA: TGTGCCAGCAGTCCGGGACAGGGGTGGAATCAGCCCCAGCATTTT. Residues: CASSPGQGWNQPQHF.

The CDR3 bases are TGTGCCAGCAGCTTACACGAGGGACAGGGTCCCCAGTACTTC. It is translated as CASSLHEGQGPQYF. The genes are TRBV7-2 and TRBJ2-5; 9 bases fit TRBD1. Germline V gene data show CDR1 as SGHTA and CDR2 as FQGNSA. The V segment lost 2 bases and the J segment 9 bases; nucleotides outside the gene matches: 7. This CDR3 has 14 amino acids.

A few counts support this clonotype. CDR3: CSVPDRTYGELFF. The CDR3 DNA sequence: TGCAGCGTCCCTGACAGGACCTATGGGGAACTGTTTTTT. The J gene is TRBJ1-4, the V gene TRBV29-1; D is perhaps TRBD1 (6 bases). The CDR3 length is 13 residues. Germline CDR1 reads SQVTM; CDR2 reads ANQGSEA. Trimming pared 6 bases from V and 12 bases from J, leaving 20 bases between.

This clonotype was seen a few times. CDR3 nucleotide sequence: TGCAGTGCTAGAGGACAGTACTCCTACGAGCAGTACTTC. Amino acid sequence: CSARGQYSYEQYF. The chain links TRBV20-1 to TRBJ2-7; D is possibly TRBD1 (5 bases). CDR3 length equals 13 residues. V was pared by 1 base and J by 0 bases, with 7 bases between. In germline, CDR1 is DFQATT, CDR2 SNEGSKA (reference sequence).

This clonotype was picked up a small number of times. This chain uses TRBV4-2 with TRBJ2-3, with 7 bases matching TRBD2. Losses at the gene ends were 3 bases for V and 0 bases for J; bases not matched to a gene: 6. This CDR3 has 16 residues. The germline CDR1 and CDR2 sequences are LGHNA and YNFKEQ. The DNA for the CDR3 is TGTGCCAGCAGCCAGTATACTAGCGCAAGCACAGATACGCAGTATTTT. This encodes CASSQYTSASTDTQYF.

As to this clonotype: This may come from a read error, since a much larger clone is one base off. The chain is built from TRBV29-1 and TRBJ2-3; D not certain. Germline values: CDR1 SQVTM, CDR2 ANQGSEA. The CDR3 sequence is 11 residues long. CDR3: CSAESADTQYF. The CDR3 DNA reads as TGCAGCGCTGAATCAGCAGATACGCAGTATTTT.

V is TRBV16 and J is TRBJ2-1; the match to TRBD2 covers 10 bases. The CDR3 has 16 residues. Trimming cost V 0 bases and J 9 bases; bases outside gene matches: 8. Germline lookup yields CDR1 KGHSY and CDR2 FQNENV. The CDR3 nucleotides read TGTGCCAGCAGCCAATCTCTCCTAGCGGGAGAAGTTGAGCAGTTCTTC. This translates into CASSQSLLAGEVEQFF.

This clonotype was detected a few times. This chain connects TRBV30 to TRBJ1-1; 8 bases fit TRBD1. Germline V lookup: CDR1 GTSNPN, CDR2 SVGIG (reference sequence). CDR3 length: 15 amino acids. Losses at the gene ends were 0 bases for V and 4 bases for J; bases not matched to a gene: 7. The CDR3, as DNA: TGTGCCTGGAGTGTATTTGCAGGGGGCCGCACTGAAGCTTTCTTT. Encoded protein: CAWSVFAGGRTEAFF.

The V gene is TRBV20-1, the J gene TRBJ1-6; tentative D call: TRBD1 (5 bases). The germline V and J ends were trimmed by 3 bases and 2 bases, with 8 bases remaining between them. The CDR3 covers 14 residues. Germline V lookup: CDR1 DFQATT, CDR2 SNEGSKA (reference sequence). Here the CDR3 reads CSARQGPYNSPLHF. The DNA for the CDR3 is TGCAGTGCTAGGCAGGGACCCTATAATTCACCCCTCCACTTT.